A single sample is the source of the 29 T cell receptor beta chains below, sequenced in a study of blood T cell repertoires in COVID-19. Clones were read by immunoSEQ multiplex PCR, and TCRdb kept only the in-frame ones, dropping some. The sample holds around 200,000 clones, approximately 81% seen once. Sequencing used peripheral blood. Receptors were obtained from a woman of 80 years or more with acute or convalescent COVID-19.

This clone was seen a single time. The chain has TRBV28 and TRBJ2-7; D possibly corresponds to TRBD1 (6 bases). V was clipped by 3 bases and J by 5 bases, with 11 bases between them. Looked up from germline, CDR1 is MDHEN and CDR2 is SYDVKM. The CDR3 has 13 amino acids. The CDR3 bases are TGTGCCAGCAGTTTGTACAGGGCGAACGAGCAGTACTTC. This translates into CASSLYRANEQYF.

The chain carries TRBV3-1 (or the pseudogene TRBV3-2) and TRBJ1-5; a possible D gene is TRBD1 (6 bases). Per the germline V gene, CDR1 is LGHDT and CDR2 is YNNKEL (reference sequence). V lost 3 bases, J lost 4 bases, and 10 bases lay in between. The CDR3 has 14 amino acids. The CDR3 region has the DNA TGTGCCAGCAGCCAGAACACAGGGAATCAGCCCCAGCATTTT. Translating it yields CASSQNTGNQPQHF.

The V call is TRBV19, the J call TRBJ2-7; no reliable D call. V was shortened by 11 bases and J by 1 base, with 15 bases between the two germline ends. Looked up from germline, CDR1 is LNHDA and CDR2 is SQIVND (reference sequence). This CDR3 is 13 amino acids long. The CDR3 DNA reads TGTGCCGCCGCAGCCGGAGAGTCCTACGAGCAGTACTTC. It encodes CAAAAGESYEQYF.

CDR3 DNA: TGCGCCAGCAGCATTACCGGGACAGGGGACGGAAACACCATATATTTT. This codes for CASSITGTGDGNTIYF. This chain links TRBV5-1 with TRBJ1-3; 10 bases are shared with TRBD1. Losses at the gene ends were 4 bases for V and 4 bases for J; bases not matched to a gene: 8. Germline-derived CDR1 and CDR2 are SGHRS and YFSETQ. This CDR3 has 16 amino acids.

The chain uses TRBV20-1 and TRBJ1-1; maybe TRBD1 (5 bases). Trimming stripped 3 bases from V and 4 bases from J, with 21 bases between. Germline V gene lookup returns CDR1 DFQATT and CDR2 SNEGSKA (reference sequence). The CDR3 is 16 residues long. CDR3 in amino acids: CSASPWGAAQGTEAFF. The CDR3 bases are TGCAGTGCTAGTCCATGGGGTGCGGCGCAGGGCACTGAAGCTTTCTTT.

The gene calls are TRBV7-2 and TRBJ1-3, with D perhaps TRBD1 (6 bases). Per the germline V gene, CDR1 is SGHTA and CDR2 is FQGNSA. The CDR3 contains 17 residues. Between the trimmed V and J ends, which lost 0 bases and 11 bases, there was a span of 23 bases. The CDR3 nucleotides read TGTGCCAGCAGCTTAGCTTATTTCGCAGGGGCCCCTAGCCCCATATATTTT. It translates to CASSLAYFAGAPSPIYF.

The chain carries TRBV6-5 and TRBJ1-1; D is undetermined. Germline V gives CDR1 MNHEY, CDR2 SVGAGI. CDR3 length: 13 residues. Trimming took off 2 bases at V and 7 bases at J, with 11 bases between the two ends. The CDR3 DNA reads TGTGCCAGCAGTTACGGTAGCTTCGGTGAAGCTTTCTTT. It is translated as CASSYGSFGEAFF.

DNA for the CDR3: TGTGCCAGCAGCTTCTCTAGCGGGACGAGGTACGAGCAGTACTTC. Residues: CASSFSSGTRYEQYF. This rearrangement joins TRBV5-8 to TRBJ2-7, with 9 bases identical to TRBD2. The J segment lost 4 bases and the V segment lost 2 bases, leaving 7 bases of the junction unmatched. CDR1 and CDR2 from the germline V gene are SGHTS and YDEGEE. This CDR3 contains 15 residues.

The CDR3 sequence: CASSEISGFTGELFF. The CDR3 DNA reads as TGTGCCAGCAGTGAAATAAGCGGGTTCACCGGGGAGCTGTTTTTT. The chain couples TRBV2 to TRBJ2-2; possible D gene TRBD2, 6 bases. This CDR3 is 15 amino acids long. From germline, CDR1 is SNHLY and CDR2 FYNNEI. Trimming cost V 2 bases and J 4 bases, with 11 bases left between them.

This sequence joins TRBV18 and TRBJ2-1; 13 nucleotides line up with TRBD2. V was clipped by 3 bases and J by 0 bases; unmatched bases: 2. Looked up from germline, CDR1 is KGHSH and CDR2 is LQKENI. This CDR3 has 17 amino acids. The CDR3 DNA sequence: TGTGCCAGCTCACCCCGGACTAGCGGGAGCTCCTACAATGAGCAGTTCTTC. Translating it yields CASSPRTSGSSYNEQFF.

This clone was detected only a few times. This chain connects TRBV28 to TRBJ1-2; the match to TRBD1 covers 7 bases. Unmatched junction bases numbered 5, after V lost 5 bases and J lost 2 bases. The germline V gene encodes CDR1 MDHEN and CDR2 SYDVKM. CDR3 length: 14 amino acids. The CDR3 loop is CASSGDRENYGYTF. Here the CDR3 DNA reads TGTGCCAGCAGTGGGGACAGAGAGAACTATGGCTACACCTTC.

In nucleotides, the CDR3 is TGTGCCAGCAGCGTAGATAGAGGGCCCTTCCAAGGTCTAAACACCTTC. Translating it yields CASSVDRGPFQGLNTF. The rearrangement uses TRBV9 and TRBJ1-2; no definite D call. The CDR3 length is 16 residues. The germline V gene has CDR1 SGDLS and CDR2 YYNGEE. The V end lost 0 bases, the J end lost 12 bases, and 24 bases lay between the germline ends.

The chain carries TRBV7-2 and TRBJ1-3; 9 bases fit TRBD1. This CDR3 is built from 14 residues. CDR1 is SGHTA, CDR2 FQGNSA, per germline. V dropped 5 bases and J dropped 8; count of bases not matched to a gene: 7. CDR3 bases: TGTGCCAGCAGCCCCGGACAGGGGTTCTACACCATATATTTT. It yields the protein CASSPGQGFYTIYF. Drawing the rest from reference TRBV7-2 and TRBJ1-3, the complete variable domain is GAGVSQSPSNKVTEKGKDVELRCDPISGHTALYWYRQSLGQGLEFLIYFQGNSAPDKSGLPSDRFSAERTGGSVSTLTIQRTQQEDSAVYLCASSPGQGFYTIYFGEGSWLTVV.

The table lists this clone with a count of one. The chain joins TRBV28 to TRBJ1-2; D gene ambiguous. The CDR3 is 15 amino acids. V was pared by 2 bases and J by 2 bases, with 12 bases between. Germline CDR1 and CDR2: MDHEN and SYDVKM. The CDR3 is CASSLRVLTNYGYTF. In DNA, the CDR3 is TGTGCCAGCAGTTTACGGGTCCTCACCAACTATGGCTACACCTTC.

The chain is built from TRBV6-1 and TRBJ2-7, with 8 bases aligning to TRBD2. The CDR3 contains 15 residues. Germline CDR1 MNHNS, CDR2 SASEGT. The trim removed 1 base at V and 3 bases at J, leaving 5 bases unmatched. The CDR3 loop reads CASSEGRGGFYEQYF. The CDR3 nucleotides are TGTGCCAGCAGTGAAGGTCGGGGGGGTTTCTACGAGCAGTACTTC.

J is TRBJ1-6 and V is TRBV12-5; D gene uncertain. CDR1 and CDR2 (germline): LGHNT, FRNRAP. The CDR3 runs to 13 residues. V lost 6 bases and J 8 bases, leaving 11 bases between the germline ends. The DNA for the CDR3 is TGTGCTAGTGGCTTTGGAGCGGATTCACCCCTCCACTTT. Protein product: CASGFGADSPLHF.

The chain combines TRBV18 with TRBJ2-1; 8 nucleotides line up with TRBD2. The CDR3 length is 13 residues. Germline-derived CDR1 and CDR2 are KGHSH and LQKENI. V shed 1 base, J shed 10 bases, and the junction held 3 bases outside the gene matches. In DNA, the CDR3 is TGTGCCAGCTCACCACAGAGCGGGAGCGAGCAGTTCTTC. Protein: CASSPQSGSEQFF.

This chain joins TRBV29-1 and TRBJ1-3; D perhaps matches TRBD1 (5 bases). The CDR3 sequence is 16 residues long. Germline V lookup: CDR1 SQVTM, CDR2 ANQGSEA. With 6 bases removed from V and 1 base from J, the gap between germline ends came to 19 bases. Here the CDR3 reads CSVGTDPPNSGNTIYF. In DNA, the CDR3 is TGCAGCGTCGGGACTGATCCCCCGAATTCTGGAAACACCATATATTTT. The full variable domain, rest sourced from reference TRBV29-1 and TRBJ1-3, is SAVISQKPSRDICQRGTSLTIQCQVDSQVTMMFWYRQQPGQSLTLIATANQGSEATYESGFVIDKFPISRPNLTFSTLTVSNMSPEDSSIYLCSVGTDPPNSGNTIYFGEGSWLTVV.

CDR3 region: CASSLTLAGLTGELFF. The CDR3, as DNA: TGCGCCAGCAGCTTGACACTAGCGGGACTCACCGGGGAGCTGTTTTTT. The genes are TRBV5-1 and TRBJ2-2, with TRBD2 matching over 10 bases. The germline gives CDR1 SGHRS, CDR2 YFSETQ. The CDR3 has 16 amino acids. Germline trimming cut 1 base from V and 4 bases from J; bases unmatched to any gene: 4.

The rearrangement joins TRBV9 to TRBJ1-6; D may be TRBD1 (5 bases). There are 15 residues in the CDR3. Per the germline V gene, CDR1 is SGDLS and CDR2 is YYNGEE. V gave up 4 bases and J gave up 0 bases, with 8 bases separating them. CDR3 bases: TGTGCCAGCAGCCCCGGGGGCTCCTATAATTCACCCCTCCACTTT. Translated, it gives CASSPGGSYNSPLHF. The full variable domain, with the rest looked up from reference TRBV9 and TRBJ1-6, is DSGVTQTPKHLITATGQRVTLRCSPRSGDLSVYWYQQSLDQGLQFLIQYYNGEERAKGNILERFSAQQFPDLHSELNLSSLELGDSALYFCASSPGGSYNSPLHFGNGTRLTVT.

The genes are TRBV5-1 and TRBJ1-2; 9 bases match TRBD1. Unmatched junction bases numbered 3, after V lost 3 bases and J lost 6 bases. Germline CDR1 and CDR2: SGHRS and YFSETQ. CDR3 length equals 13 residues. The CDR3 is CASSWGTGNGYTF. Written as DNA, the CDR3 is TGCGCCAGCAGCTGGGGGACAGGGAATGGCTACACCTTC. Supplemented by reference TRBV5-1 and TRBJ1-2, the full variable domain reads KAGVTQTPRYLIKTRGQQVTLSCSPISGHRSVSWYQQTPGQGLQFLFEYFSETQRNKGNFPGRFSGRQFSNSRSEMNVSTLELGDSALYLCASSWGTGNGYTFGSGTRLTVV.

The chain employs TRBV18 and TRBJ2-3, with 12 bases that match TRBD2. The J segment lost 3 bases and the V segment lost 3 bases, leaving 4 bases of the junction unmatched. This CDR3 comprises 16 residues. Germline CDR1 reads KGHSH; CDR2 reads LQKENI. The CDR3 is CASSPLAGGQTDTQYF. CDR3 in DNA: TGTGCCAGCTCACCTCTAGCGGGAGGGCAGACAGATACGCAGTATTTT.

This chain connects TRBV7-2 to TRBJ1-5; D is unclear. The germline V and J ends were trimmed by 5 bases and 6 bases, with 29 bases remaining between them. The CDR3 is made up of 19 amino acids. From germline, CDR1 is SGHTA and CDR2 FQGNSA. DNA of the CDR3: TGTGCCAGCAGCCCCCGGAAGGTTTCCGACTCGATCATTGGTCAGCCCCAGCATTTT. Amino acid sequence: CASSPRKVSDSIIGQPQHF.

The genes are TRBV18 and TRBJ2-2; no definite D call. Germline loops: CDR1 KGHSH, CDR2 LQKENI. Trimming removed 2 bases from V and 6 bases from J, with 10 bases in between. This CDR3 is 14 amino acids long. The CDR3 DNA sequence: TGTGCCAGCTCACCAACCTTGCGATCCGGGGAGCTGTTTTTT. Translated, it gives CASSPTLRSGELFF.

The chain joins TRBV6-2 or TRBV6-3 to TRBJ2-1, with 11 positions matching TRBD1. Germline CDR1 and CDR2: MNHEY and SVGEGT. This CDR3 contains 18 residues. J gave up 0 bases and V 6 bases, and 10 bases lay outside the gene matches. CDR3 DNA: TGTGCCAGCAGCCGGGGTGGACAGGGGGCAAGCTCCTACAATGAGCAGTTCTTC. It is translated as CASSRGGQGASSYNEQFF.

The chain carries TRBV11-3 and TRBJ2-2, with no clear D. Between the trimmed V and J ends, which lost 1 base and 6 bases, there was a span of 6 bases. CDR3 length: 13 amino acids. The germline V gene encodes CDR1 SGHNT and CDR2 YENEEA. CDR3 amino acids: CASSLVESGELFF. The DNA of the CDR3 is TGTGCCAGCAGCTTAGTTGAGTCCGGGGAGCTGTTTTTT.

The chain uses TRBV6-5 and TRBJ1-2; a possible D gene is TRBD1 (5 bases). The germline V gene has CDR1 MNHEY and CDR2 SVGAGI. The CDR3 totals 15 residues. Trimming took off 2 bases at V and 8 bases at J, with 18 bases between the two ends. The CDR3 spells CASSYSPAGLEGYTF. In nucleotides, the CDR3 is TGTGCCAGCAGTTACAGCCCCGCAGGGTTGGAGGGCTACACCTTC.

The chain carries TRBV12-3 or TRBV12-4 and TRBJ2-5, with TRBD2 as a possible D gene (5 bases). Trimming left V 5 bases short and J 4 bases short, with 11 bases between. The CDR3 contains 13 residues. The CDR3 DNA reads TGTGCCAGCAGTGTCGATCGGGGAGAGACCCAGTACTTC. Its protein is CASSVDRGETQYF.

This clone was found once. The chain joins TRBV5-1 to TRBJ2-2; D possibly corresponds to TRBD2 (5 bases). This CDR3 region has 14 residues. V lost 0 bases and J 6 bases, leaving 9 bases between the germline ends. Germline V gene data show CDR1 as SGHRS and CDR2 as YFSETQ. The CDR3 is CASSLGLSAGELFF. For the CDR3, the DNA is TGCGCCAGCAGCTTGGGACTATCGGCCGGGGAGCTGTTTTTT. Using reference TRBV5-1 and TRBJ2-2 for the parts outside the CDR3, the full variable domain is KAGVTQTPRYLIKTRGQQVTLSCSPISGHRSVSWYQQTPGQGLQFLFEYFSETQRNKGNFPGRFSGRQFSNSRSEMNVSTLELGDSALYLCASSLGLSAGELFFGEGSRLTVL.